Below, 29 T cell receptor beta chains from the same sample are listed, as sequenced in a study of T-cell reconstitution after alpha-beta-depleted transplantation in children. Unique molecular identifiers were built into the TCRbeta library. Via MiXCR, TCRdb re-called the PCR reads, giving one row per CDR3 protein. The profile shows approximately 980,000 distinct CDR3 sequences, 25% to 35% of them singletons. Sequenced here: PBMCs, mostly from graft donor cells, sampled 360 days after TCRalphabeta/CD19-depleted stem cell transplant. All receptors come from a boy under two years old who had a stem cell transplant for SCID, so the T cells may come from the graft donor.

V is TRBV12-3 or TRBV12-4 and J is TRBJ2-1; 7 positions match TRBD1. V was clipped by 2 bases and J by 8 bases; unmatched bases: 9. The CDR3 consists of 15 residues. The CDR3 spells CASSLRQGLQDEQFF. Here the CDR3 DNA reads TGTGCCAGCAGTTTACGACAGGGCTTACAAGATGAGCAGTTCTTC.

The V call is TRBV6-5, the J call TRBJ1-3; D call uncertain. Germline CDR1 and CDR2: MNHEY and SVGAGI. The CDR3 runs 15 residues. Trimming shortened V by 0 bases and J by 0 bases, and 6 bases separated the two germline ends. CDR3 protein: CASSYSLRSGNTIYF. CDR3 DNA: TGTGCCAGCAGTTACTCGCTACGCTCTGGAAACACCATATATTTT.

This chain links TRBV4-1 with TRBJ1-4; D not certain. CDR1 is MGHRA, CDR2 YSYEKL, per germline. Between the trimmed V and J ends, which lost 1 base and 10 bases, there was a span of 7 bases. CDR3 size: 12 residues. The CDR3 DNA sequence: TGCGCCAGCAGCCAAGTCAGAGGAAAACTGTTTTTT. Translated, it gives CASSQVRGKLFF.

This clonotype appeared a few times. CDR3 region: CASSRLSVNEQFF. CDR3 bases: TGCGCCAGCAGCCGGCTGAGCGTCAATGAGCAGTTCTTC. The chain combines TRBV5-1 with TRBJ2-1, with D hard to call. Germline assignment: CDR1 SGHRS and CDR2 YFSETQ. With 4 bases removed from V and 6 bases from J, the gap between germline ends came to 11 bases. This CDR3 spans 13 amino acids.

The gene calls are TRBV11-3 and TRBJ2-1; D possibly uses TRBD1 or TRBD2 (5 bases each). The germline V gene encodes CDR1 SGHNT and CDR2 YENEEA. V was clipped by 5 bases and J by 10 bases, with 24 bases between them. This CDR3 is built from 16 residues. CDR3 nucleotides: TGTGCCAGCAGCCCGGGGACCAGTCGGATAGGCAAGGAGCAGTTCTTC. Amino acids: CASSPGTSRIGKEQFF. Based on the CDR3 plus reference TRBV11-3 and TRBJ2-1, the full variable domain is EAGVVQSPRYKIIEKKQPVAFWCNPISGHNTLYWYLQNLGQGPELLIRYENEEAVDDSQLPKDRFSAERLKGVDSTLKIQPAELGDSAVYLCASSPGTSRIGKEQFFGPGTRLTVL.

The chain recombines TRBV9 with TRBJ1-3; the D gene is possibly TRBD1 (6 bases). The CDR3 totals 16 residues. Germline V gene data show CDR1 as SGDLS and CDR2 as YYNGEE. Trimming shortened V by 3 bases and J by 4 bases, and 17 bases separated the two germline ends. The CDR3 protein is CASSARDRIGGNTIYF. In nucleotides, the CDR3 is TGTGCCAGCAGCGCTCGCGACAGGATCGGCGGAAACACCATATATTTT.

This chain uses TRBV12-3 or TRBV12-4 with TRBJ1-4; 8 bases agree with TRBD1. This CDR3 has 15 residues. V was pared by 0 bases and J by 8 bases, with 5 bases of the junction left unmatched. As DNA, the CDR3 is TGTGCCAGCAGTTTAGCCGGGACAGGAACCGAAAAACTGTTTTTT. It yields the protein CASSLAGTGTEKLFF.

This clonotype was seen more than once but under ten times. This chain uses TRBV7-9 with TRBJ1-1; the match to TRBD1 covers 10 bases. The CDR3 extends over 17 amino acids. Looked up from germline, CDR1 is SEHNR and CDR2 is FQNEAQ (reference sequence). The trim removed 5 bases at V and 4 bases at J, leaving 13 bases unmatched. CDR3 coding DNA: TGTGCCAGCAGCCCGGGAGGACAGGGGGTATTACCCACTGAAGCTTTCTTT. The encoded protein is CASSPGGQGVLPTEAFF. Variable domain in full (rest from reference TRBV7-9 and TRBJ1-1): DTGVSQNPRHKITKRGQNVTFRCDPISEHNRLYWYRQTLGQGPEFLTYFQNEAQLEKSRLLSDRFSAERPKGSFSTLEIQRTEQGDSAMYLCASSPGGQGVLPTEAFFGQGTRLTVV.

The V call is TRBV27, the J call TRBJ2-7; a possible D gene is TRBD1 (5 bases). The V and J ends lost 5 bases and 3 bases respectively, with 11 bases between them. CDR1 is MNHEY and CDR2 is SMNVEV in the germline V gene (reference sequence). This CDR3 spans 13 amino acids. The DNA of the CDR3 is TGTGCCAGCAGTAAAGCCCAGGGCTACGAGCAGTACTTC. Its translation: CASSKAQGYEQYF.

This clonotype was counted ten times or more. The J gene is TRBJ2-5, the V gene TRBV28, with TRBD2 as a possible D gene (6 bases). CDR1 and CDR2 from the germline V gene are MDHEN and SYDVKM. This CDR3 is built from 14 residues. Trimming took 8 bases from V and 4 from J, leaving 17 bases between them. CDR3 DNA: TGTGCCAGCGGTAGACTAGGCGGATCAGAGACCCAGTACTTC. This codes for CASGRLGGSETQYF.

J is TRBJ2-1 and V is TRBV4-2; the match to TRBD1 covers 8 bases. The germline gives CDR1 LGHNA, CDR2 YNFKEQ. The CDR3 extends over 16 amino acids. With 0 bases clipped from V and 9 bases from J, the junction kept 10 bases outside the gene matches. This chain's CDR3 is CASSQDFSQGAGEQFF. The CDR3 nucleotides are TGTGCCAGCAGCCAAGATTTTAGCCAGGGGGCAGGTGAGCAGTTCTTC.

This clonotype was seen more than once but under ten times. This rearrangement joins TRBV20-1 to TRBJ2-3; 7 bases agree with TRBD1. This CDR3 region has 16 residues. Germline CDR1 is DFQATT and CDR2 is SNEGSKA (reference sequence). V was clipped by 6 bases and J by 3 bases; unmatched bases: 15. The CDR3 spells CSADLGQDPGTDTQYF. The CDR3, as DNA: TGCAGTGCGGACCTAGGACAGGACCCCGGAACAGATACGCAGTATTTT.

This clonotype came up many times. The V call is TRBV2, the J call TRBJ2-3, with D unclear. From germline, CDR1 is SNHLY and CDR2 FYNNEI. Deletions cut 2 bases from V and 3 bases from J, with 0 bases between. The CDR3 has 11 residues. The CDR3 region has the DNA TGTGCCAGCAGTGAAACAGATACGCAGTATTTT. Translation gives CASSETDTQYF. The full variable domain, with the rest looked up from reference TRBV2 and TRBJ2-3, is EPEVTQTPSHQVTQMGQEVILRCVPISNHLYFYWYRQILGQKVEFLVSFYNNEISEKSEIFDDQFSVERPDGSNFTLKIRSTKLEDSAMYFCASSETDTQYFGPGTRLTVL.

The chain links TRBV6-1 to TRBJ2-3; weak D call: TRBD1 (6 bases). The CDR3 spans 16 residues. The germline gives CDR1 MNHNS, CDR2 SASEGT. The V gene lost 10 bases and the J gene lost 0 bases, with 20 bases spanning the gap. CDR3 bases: TGTGCCAATACAGGGCGGCGAGGACAAAGCACAGATACGCAGTATTTT. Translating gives CANTGRRGQSTDTQYF.

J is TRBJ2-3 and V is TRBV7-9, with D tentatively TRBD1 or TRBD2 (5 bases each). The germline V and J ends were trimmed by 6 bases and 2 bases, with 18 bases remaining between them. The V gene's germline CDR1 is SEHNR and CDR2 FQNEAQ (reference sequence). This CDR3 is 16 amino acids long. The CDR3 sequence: CASSPRGVRDTDTQYF. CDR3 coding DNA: TGTGCCAGCAGTCCACGAGGGGTCAGGGACACAGATACGCAGTATTTT. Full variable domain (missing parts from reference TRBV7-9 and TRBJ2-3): DTGVSQNPRHKITKRGQNVTFRCDPISEHNRLYWYRQTLGQGPEFLTYFQNEAQLEKSRLLSDRFSAERPKGSFSTLEIQRTEQGDSAMYLCASSPRGVRDTDTQYFGPGTRLTVL.

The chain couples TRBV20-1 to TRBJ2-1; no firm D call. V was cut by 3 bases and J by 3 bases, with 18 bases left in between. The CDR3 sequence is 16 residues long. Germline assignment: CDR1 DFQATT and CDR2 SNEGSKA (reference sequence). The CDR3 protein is CSASRRVLGRYNEQFF. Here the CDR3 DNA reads TGCAGTGCTAGCCGCCGGGTCCTAGGGCGCTACAATGAGCAGTTCTTC.

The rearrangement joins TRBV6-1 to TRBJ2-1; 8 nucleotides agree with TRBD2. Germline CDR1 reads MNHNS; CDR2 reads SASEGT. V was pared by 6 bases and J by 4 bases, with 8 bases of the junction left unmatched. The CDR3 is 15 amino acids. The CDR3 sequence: CASRAGTSPYNEQFF. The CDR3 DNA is TGTGCCAGCAGAGCCGGGACTAGTCCGTACAATGAGCAGTTCTTC.

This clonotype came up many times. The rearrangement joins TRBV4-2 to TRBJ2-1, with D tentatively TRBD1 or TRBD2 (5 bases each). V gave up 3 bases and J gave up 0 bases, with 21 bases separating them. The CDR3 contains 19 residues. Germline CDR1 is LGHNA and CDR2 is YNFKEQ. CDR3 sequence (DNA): TGTGCCAGCAGCCAGCACACAGTAAGATGGGGGTCCTCCTACAATGAGCAGTTCTTC. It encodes CASSQHTVRWGSSYNEQFF.

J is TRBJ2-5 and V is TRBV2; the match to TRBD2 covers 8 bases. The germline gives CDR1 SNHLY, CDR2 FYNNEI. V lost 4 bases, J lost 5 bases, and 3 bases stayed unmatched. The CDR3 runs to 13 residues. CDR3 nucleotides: TGTGCCAGCAGTGTCGGGGGGGCGGAGACCCAGTACTTC. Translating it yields CASSVGGAETQYF.

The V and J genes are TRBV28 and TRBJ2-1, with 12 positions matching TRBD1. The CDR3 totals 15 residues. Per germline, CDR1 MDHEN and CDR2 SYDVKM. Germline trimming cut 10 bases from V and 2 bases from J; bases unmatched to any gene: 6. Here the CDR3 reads CATDGTGGAYNEQFF. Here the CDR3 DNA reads TGTGCCACCGACGGGACAGGGGGCGCCTACAATGAGCAGTTCTTC.

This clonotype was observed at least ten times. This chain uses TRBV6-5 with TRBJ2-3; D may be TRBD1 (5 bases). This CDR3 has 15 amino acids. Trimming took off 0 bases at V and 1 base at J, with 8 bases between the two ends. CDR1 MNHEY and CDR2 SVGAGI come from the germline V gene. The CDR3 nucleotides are TGTGCCAGCAGTTACTCGTGGGGCGGCACAGATACGCAGTATTTT. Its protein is CASSYSWGGTDTQYF.

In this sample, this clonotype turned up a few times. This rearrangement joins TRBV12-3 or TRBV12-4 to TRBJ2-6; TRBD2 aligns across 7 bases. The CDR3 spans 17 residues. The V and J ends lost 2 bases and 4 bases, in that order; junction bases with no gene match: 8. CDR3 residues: CASSLLSREAGANVLTF. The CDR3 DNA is TGTGCCAGCAGTTTATTGAGCCGGGAGGCAGGGGCCAACGTCCTGACTTTC.

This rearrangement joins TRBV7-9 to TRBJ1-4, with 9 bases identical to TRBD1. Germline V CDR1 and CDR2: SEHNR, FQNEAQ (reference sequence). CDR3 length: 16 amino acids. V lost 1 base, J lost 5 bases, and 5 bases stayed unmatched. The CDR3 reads CASSLDGQGPNEKLFF. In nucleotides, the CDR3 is TGTGCCAGCAGCTTAGACGGACAGGGGCCAAATGAAAAACTGTTTTTT.

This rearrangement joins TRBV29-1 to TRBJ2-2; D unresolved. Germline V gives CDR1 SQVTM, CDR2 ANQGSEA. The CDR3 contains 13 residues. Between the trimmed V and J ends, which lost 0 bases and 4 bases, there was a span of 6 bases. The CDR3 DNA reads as TGCAGCGTTGAAGAAGGTTTCACCGGGGAGCTGTTTTTT. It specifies CSVEEGFTGELFF.

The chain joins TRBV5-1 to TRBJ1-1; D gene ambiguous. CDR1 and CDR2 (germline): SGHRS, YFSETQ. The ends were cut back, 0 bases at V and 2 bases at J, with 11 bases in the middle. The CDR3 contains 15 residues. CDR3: CASSLVSQANTEAFF. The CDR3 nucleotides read TGCGCCAGCAGCTTGGTCTCGCAGGCTAACACTGAAGCTTTCTTT. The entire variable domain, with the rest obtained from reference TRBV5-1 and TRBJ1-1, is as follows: KAGVTQTPRYLIKTRGQQVTLSCSPISGHRSVSWYQQTPGQGLQFLFEYFSETQRNKGNFPGRFSGRQFSNSRSEMNVSTLELGDSALYLCASSLVSQANTEAFFGQGTRLTVV.

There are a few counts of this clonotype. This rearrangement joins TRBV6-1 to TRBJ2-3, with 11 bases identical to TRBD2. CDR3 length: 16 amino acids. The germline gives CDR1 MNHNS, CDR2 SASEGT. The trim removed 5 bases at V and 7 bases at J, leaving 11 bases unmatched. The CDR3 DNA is TGTGCCAGCAGTCGTACTAGCGGGGGCCCCAGAAATACGCAGTATTTT. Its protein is CASSRTSGGPRNTQYF.

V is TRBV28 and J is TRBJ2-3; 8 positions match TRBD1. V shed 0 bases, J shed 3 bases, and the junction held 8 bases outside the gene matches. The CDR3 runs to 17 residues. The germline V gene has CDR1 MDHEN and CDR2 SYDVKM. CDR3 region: CASSLWKYGQGTDTQYF. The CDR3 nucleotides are TGTGCCAGCAGTTTATGGAAATATGGACAGGGAACAGATACGCAGTATTTT.

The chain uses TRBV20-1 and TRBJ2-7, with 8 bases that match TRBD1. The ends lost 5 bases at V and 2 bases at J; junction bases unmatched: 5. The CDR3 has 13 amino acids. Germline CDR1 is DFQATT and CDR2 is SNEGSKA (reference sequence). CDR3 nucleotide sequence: TGCAGTGCTCGGGACAGGACCACCTACGAGCAGTACTTC. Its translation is CSARDRTTYEQYF.

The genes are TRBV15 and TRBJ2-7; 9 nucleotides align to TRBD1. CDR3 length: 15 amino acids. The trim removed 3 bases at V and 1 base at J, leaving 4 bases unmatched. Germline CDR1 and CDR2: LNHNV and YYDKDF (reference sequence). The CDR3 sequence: CATSRGQGVSYEQYF. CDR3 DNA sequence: TGTGCCACCAGCAGGGGACAGGGAGTATCCTACGAGCAGTACTTC.